The 25 T cell receptor beta chains presented below share a single source sample, sequenced in a study of blood T cell repertoires in COVID-19. Sequencing used immunoSEQ multiplex PCR; TCRdb keeps in-frame clones, though not all of them. The table includes fewer than 450,000 clones, approximately 85% detected once. Material for sequencing was PBMCs or T cells enriched from blood (not recorded which). Receptor source: a woman aged 40 to 50 with acute COVID-19.

This chain links TRBV5-1 with TRBJ1-2, with 7 bases matching TRBD1. The CDR3 runs 16 residues. After removal of 4 bases from V and 6 bases from J, the junction contained 15 bases not matched to a gene. CDR1 SGHRS and CDR2 YFSETQ come from the germline V gene. CDR3 DNA: TGCGCCAGCAGCCCGAGGTACAGGGGTTCTTTCGATGGCTACACCTTC. Translating it yields CASSPRYRGSFDGYTF.

The chain uses TRBV24-1 and TRBJ2-3; 7 positions match TRBD1. J gave up 2 bases and V 5 bases, and 6 bases lay outside the gene matches. From germline, CDR1 is KGHDR and CDR2 SFDVKD. This CDR3 comprises 15 residues. The CDR3 nucleotides read TGTGCCACCAGTGTGGGGGACAGCCACACAGATACGCAGTATTTT. This sequence encodes CATSVGDSHTDTQYF.

This chain links TRBV11-3 with TRBJ1-1; D may be TRBD1 (5 bases). Germline V CDR1 and CDR2: SGHNT, YENEEA. The CDR3 extends over 13 amino acids. Trimming stripped 4 bases from V and 8 bases from J, with 14 bases between. The CDR3 is CASSYSGYGEAFF. The CDR3 bases are TGTGCCAGCAGCTACTCAGGGTACGGGGAAGCTTTCTTT.

This clone was seen only once. The chain employs TRBV3-1 (or the pseudogene TRBV3-2) and TRBJ1-1; perhaps TRBD1 as D (6 bases). Germline lookup yields CDR1 LGHDT and CDR2 YNNKEL (reference sequence). The CDR3 runs 14 residues. Trimming took off 4 bases at V and 1 base at J, with 10 bases between the two ends. DNA of the CDR3: TGTGCCAGCAGCCCTAGGGGACAGAACACTGAAGCTTTCTTT. Residues: CASSPRGQNTEAFF.

V is TRBV13 and J is TRBJ1-1, with TRBD1 as a possible D gene (5 bases). CDR3 length: 17 amino acids. Looked up from germline, CDR1 is PRHDT and CDR2 is FYEKMQ (reference sequence). V was clipped by 2 bases and J by 1 base, with 17 bases between them. As DNA, the CDR3 is TGTGCCAGCAGCTTAAGGGAGGGGCCTCTGGCGAACACTGAAGCTTTCTTT. This gives the protein CASSLREGPLANTEAFF.

The rearrangement links TRBV30 to TRBJ2-7; D not certain. The CDR3 totals 14 residues. With 0 bases removed from V and 0 bases from J, the gap between germline ends came to 9 bases. Germline V gene lookup returns CDR1 GTSNPN and CDR2 SVGIG (reference sequence). CDR3 protein: CAWSVGQSSYEQYF. The DNA of the CDR3 is TGTGCCTGGAGTGTTGGGCAGAGCTCCTACGAGCAGTACTTC.

This chain links TRBV11-2 with TRBJ1-6, with D hard to call. CDR1 is SGHAT, CDR2 FQNNGV, per germline. The V end lost 2 bases, the J end lost 6 bases, and 11 bases lay between the germline ends. The CDR3 length is 15 residues. CDR3 nucleotide sequence: TGTGCCAGCAGCTTAAACGCAGGCTTTAATTCACCCCTCCACTTT. Translating gives CASSLNAGFNSPLHF.

V and J are TRBV9 and TRBJ1-1; perhaps TRBD1 as D (5 bases). Trimming pared 7 bases from V and 1 base from J, leaving 11 bases between. This CDR3 spans 13 amino acids. CDR1 and CDR2 (germline): SGDLS, YYNGEE. The CDR3 protein is CASGKQENTEAFF. For the CDR3, the DNA is TGTGCCAGCGGAAAACAGGAGAACACTGAAGCTTTCTTT.

The V gene is TRBV7-8, the J gene TRBJ1-6; D is possibly TRBD1 (5 bases). The V end was cut by 1 base, the J end by 4 bases, with 11 bases between. The CDR3 sequence is 16 residues long. Per germline, CDR1 SGHVS and CDR2 FQNEAQ. In DNA, the CDR3 is TGTGCCAGCAGCTTAGTAGGGGCCATATATAATTCACCCCTCCACTTT. The encoded protein is CASSLVGAIYNSPLHF.

The chain employs TRBV5-1 and TRBJ1-2; D is perhaps TRBD1 (6 bases). This CDR3 is 15 amino acids long. V lost 0 bases and J lost 2, with 11 bases in between. The germline V gene encodes CDR1 SGHRS and CDR2 YFSETQ. The CDR3 coding sequence is TGCGCCAGCAGCTTGGTACAGGGAGCCAACTATGGCTACACCTTC. This codes for CASSLVQGANYGYTF.

The chain has TRBV19 and TRBJ2-1; D is perhaps TRBD1 (6 bases). The CDR3 extends over 15 amino acids. CDR1 and CDR2 from the germline V gene are LNHDA and SQIVND (reference sequence). Deletions cut 5 bases from V and 2 bases from J, with 13 bases between. The CDR3 is CASSRDMATYNEQFF. In DNA form, the CDR3 reads TGTGCCAGTAGTCGGGACATGGCCACCTACAATGAGCAGTTCTTC.

The chain joins TRBV7-2 to TRBJ1-1, with a possible D match to TRBD1 (6 bases). V was shortened by 5 bases and J by 1 base, with 11 bases between the two germline ends. This CDR3 comprises 14 residues. Looked up from germline, CDR1 is SGHTA and CDR2 is FQGNSA. The CDR3 region is CASSPTRGNTEAFF. The CDR3 DNA reads TGTGCCAGCAGCCCAACCAGGGGGAACACTGAAGCTTTCTTT.

The chain is built from TRBV6-5 and TRBJ1-5; TRBD1 aligns across 8 bases. V lost 7 bases to trimming and J lost 1 base; unmatched junction nucleotides: 6. Germline V gene lookup returns CDR1 MNHEY and CDR2 SVGAGI. The CDR3 loop spans 15 amino acids. CDR3 in amino acids: CASITGQVSNQPQHF. The CDR3 region has the DNA TGTGCCAGCATAACGGGACAGGTCAGCAATCAGCCCCAGCATTTT.

This sequence joins TRBV27 and TRBJ1-5; perhaps TRBD1 as D (5 bases). The CDR3 spans 13 residues. Germline V lookup: CDR1 MNHEY, CDR2 SMNVEV (reference sequence). The V end was cut by 8 bases, the J end by 3 bases, with 11 bases between. The CDR3 loop reads CASGQTDNQPQHF. CDR3 nucleotides: TGTGCCAGCGGCCAGACAGACAATCAGCCCCAGCATTTT.

This sequence joins TRBV10-3 and TRBJ1-5, with 7 bases aligning to TRBD1. The germline CDR1 and CDR2 sequences are ENHRY and SYGVKD. The CDR3 contains 16 residues. The V and J ends lost 3 bases and 1 base, in that order; junction bases with no gene match: 6. Written as DNA, the CDR3 is TGTGCCATCAGTGAAACCGGGACAGAGAGCAATCAGCCCCAGCATTTT. Its translation is CAISETGTESNQPQHF.

This sequence joins TRBV9 and TRBJ1-1; tentatively, D is TRBD1 (5 bases). The germline V gene has CDR1 SGDLS and CDR2 YYNGEE. This CDR3 is built from 15 residues. With 4 bases removed from V and 1 base from J, the gap between germline ends came to 14 bases. CDR3 region: CASSPYGGSNTEAFF. The CDR3 region has the DNA TGTGCCAGCAGCCCCTACGGGGGATCGAACACTGAAGCTTTCTTT. Using reference TRBV9 and TRBJ1-1 for the parts outside the CDR3, the full variable domain is DSGVTQTPKHLITATGQRVTLRCSPRSGDLSVYWYQQSLDQGLQFLIQYYNGEERAKGNILERFSAQQFPDLHSELNLSSLELGDSALYFCASSPYGGSNTEAFFGQGTRLTVV.

The J gene is TRBJ2-3, the V gene TRBV10-2; 10 nucleotides match TRBD2. After removal of 3 bases from V and 4 bases from J, the junction contained 10 bases not matched to a gene. The CDR3 is 17 residues long. Per the germline V gene, CDR1 is WSHSY and CDR2 is SAAADI. In DNA form, the CDR3 reads TGCGCCAGCAGTGACCCTAGCGGGGGTTTCCGCCCAGATACGCAGTATTTT. It is translated as CASSDPSGGFRPDTQYF.

The chain is built from TRBV19 and TRBJ2-7; TRBD1 matches at 8 bases. Trimming took 8 bases from V and 5 from J; bases not matched to a gene: 5. The germline V gene has CDR1 LNHDA and CDR2 SQIVND (reference sequence). This CDR3 spans 12 amino acids. The CDR3 reads CASQGARDEQYF. In DNA form, the CDR3 reads TGTGCCAGTCAGGGGGCCAGGGACGAGCAGTACTTC.

The chain has TRBV3-1 (or the pseudogene TRBV3-2) and TRBJ1-6, with D perhaps TRBD1 (5 bases). This CDR3 region has 15 residues. Deletions cut 4 bases from V and 2 bases from J, with 9 bases between. Germline V CDR1 and CDR2: LGHDT, YNNKEL (reference sequence). The CDR3, as DNA: TGTGCCAGCAGCCCCTCGGGGGCCTATAATTCACCCCTCCACTTT. It yields the protein CASSPSGAYNSPLHF.

The genes are TRBV27 and TRBJ1-1, with D possibly being TRBD1 (6 bases). Trimming took 6 bases from V and 3 from J, leaving 8 bases between them. CDR3 size: 12 residues. Germline values: CDR1 MNHEY, CDR2 SMNVEV (reference sequence). The CDR3 sequence is CASSTGYTEAFF. Written as DNA, the CDR3 is TGTGCCAGCAGCACAGGGTACACTGAAGCTTTCTTT.

Remarks on this clone: The junction departs from germline at one end; a sequencing error may be responsible. V is TRBV6-5 and J is TRBJ1-4; possible D gene TRBD1, 6 bases. The CDR3 length is 14 residues. The V gene's germline CDR1 is MNHEY and CDR2 SVGAGI. DNA for the CDR3: TGTGCCAGCAGTGACTCACAGGGTTGGGAAAAACTGTTTTTT. Translation gives CASSDSQGWEKLFF.

This chain connects TRBV7-9 to TRBJ2-1, with 10 bases matching TRBD1. J was trimmed by 1 base and V by 3 bases; bases with no gene match: 6. CDR1 SEHNR and CDR2 FQNEAQ come from the germline V gene (reference sequence). There are 17 residues in the CDR3. The CDR3 loop reads CASSLGTGVMSYNEQFF. In nucleotides, the CDR3 is TGTGCCAGCAGCTTGGGGACAGGGGTTATGTCCTACAATGAGCAGTTCTTC.

This chain links TRBV5-1 with TRBJ2-6, with 7 bases aligning to TRBD1. In germline, CDR1 is SGHRS, CDR2 YFSETQ. The CDR3 spans 17 residues. The trim removed 4 bases at V and 2 bases at J, leaving 9 bases unmatched. The chain's CDR3 is CASSTLTGTTGANVLTF. The CDR3 nucleotides read TGCGCCAGCAGCACTTTGACAGGGACCACTGGGGCCAACGTCCTGACTTTC. Combining the CDR3 with reference TRBV5-1 and TRBJ2-6 gives the whole variable domain KAGVTQTPRYLIKTRGQQVTLSCSPISGHRSVSWYQQTPGQGLQFLFEYFSETQRNKGNFPGRFSGRQFSNSRSEMNVSTLELGDSALYLCASSTLTGTTGANVLTFGAGSRLTVL.

The chain uses TRBV29-1 and TRBJ1-2; 8 nucleotides agree with TRBD1. With V trimmed by 3 bases and J by 6 bases, 9 bases remained unmatched. CDR1 and CDR2 from the germline V gene are SQVTM and ANQGSEA. This CDR3 region has 14 residues. CDR3: CSVERTGNGNGYTF. The CDR3 DNA follows: TGCAGCGTTGAGAGGACAGGGAACGGTAATGGCTACACCTTC.

This chain uses TRBV4-1 with TRBJ2-5, with 7 positions matching TRBD2. V lost 1 base and J lost 5; bases outside the gene matches: 13. CDR1 and CDR2 from the germline V gene are MGHRA and YSYEKL. The CDR3 is 17 amino acids. The CDR3 sequence is CASSQASRGGGLETQYF. In nucleotides, the CDR3 is TGCGCCAGCAGCCAAGCTTCGCGCGGGGGTGGTTTGGAGACCCAGTACTTC.